The 17 T cell receptor beta chains listed next were all sequenced from one sample in a study of blood T cells in healthy people across ages. Combining a sample-barcoded 5' primer with a J-beta primer mix, a second PCR ran for roughly 6 to 12 cycles. TCRdb called the 5' RACE reads again in MiXCR, with one record for every CDR3 protein. The repertoire holds nearly 1 million distinct CDR3 sequences, 51% seen once, with over 20% in the top ten. The sequenced material came from blood. These receptors came from a woman aged 60 to 75 in good health.

The chain has TRBV2 and TRBJ2-3; D is unclear. The CDR3 runs to 15 residues. V was clipped by 3 bases and J by 0 bases, with 10 bases between them. Looked up from germline, CDR1 is SNHLY and CDR2 is FYNNEI. The CDR3 bases are TGTGCCAGCAGTGATACGGGTGCTAGCACAGATACGCAGTATTTT. It codes for CASSDTGASTDTQYF.

The V and J genes are TRBV18 and TRBJ2-5, with D perhaps being TRBD1 or TRBD2 (5 bases each). Gene TRBJ2-7 matches the end of the DNA better, so the J call may be wrong. In germline, CDR1 is KGHSH, CDR2 LQKENI. The CDR3 has 17 amino acids. The CDR3 loop reads CASSLRAVVSGGYEQYF. CDR3 DNA: TGTGCCAGCTCACTACGTGCGGTAGTGAGTGGGGGTTACGAGCAGTACTTC.

V usage is TRBV7-2 and J usage is TRBJ2-3; 14 bases are a match to TRBD2. CDR3 length: 16 amino acids. Germline CDR1 and CDR2: SGHTA and FQGNSA. V lost 5 bases to trimming and J lost 6 bases; unmatched junction nucleotides: 7. CDR3 coding DNA: TGTGCCAGCAGCCGCCCCGGGACTAGCGGGAGCGATACGCAGTATTTT. It codes for CASSRPGTSGSDTQYF.

This chain links TRBV27 with TRBJ2-5; no firm D call. Trimming shortened V by 6 bases and J by 6 bases, and 20 bases separated the two germline ends. Per germline, CDR1 MNHEY and CDR2 SMNVEV (reference sequence). The CDR3 loop spans 15 amino acids. CDR3 DNA sequence: TGTGCCAGCAGCCCCCGCAGGACGGGTTGGAAGACCCAGTACTTC. Protein: CASSPRRTGWKTQYF.

The chain is built from TRBV7-8 and TRBJ2-1, with D tentatively TRBD1 or TRBD2 (5 bases each). V shed 2 bases and J shed 6 bases, with 11 bases lying between them. The CDR3 has 14 amino acids. Germline V gene data show CDR1 as SGHVS and CDR2 as FQNEAQ. In DNA, the CDR3 is TGTGCCAGCAGCTTAATTCAGGGAGTCAATGAGCAGTTCTTC. It specifies CASSLIQGVNEQFF.

The rearrangement uses TRBV5-1 and TRBJ2-7, with D perhaps matching TRBD2 (6 bases). The DNA end lines up better with TRBJ2-5; the J call may be wrong. The length of the CDR3 is 15 residues. CDR1 SGHRS and CDR2 YFSETQ come from the germline V gene. Written as DNA, the CDR3 is TGCGCCAGCAGCCCGAGACTAGTTTCGGCGGAGACCCAGTACTTC. This translates into CASSPRLVSAETQYF.

The rearrangement joins TRBV24-1 to TRBJ2-5, with unresolved D. Germline CDR1 KGHDR, CDR2 SFDVKD. Trimming stripped 4 bases from V and 4 bases from J, with 18 bases between. The CDR3 is 16 residues long. The CDR3 DNA reads TGTGCCACCAGTGACCCCGGGCAGGTCCCTGGAGAGACCCAGTACTTC. The encoded protein is CATSDPGQVPGETQYF.

The rearrangement joins TRBV6-1 to TRBJ2-5; TRBD2 agrees at 11 bases. Germline V CDR1 and CDR2: MNHNS, SASEGT. The CDR3 loop spans 15 amino acids. The J segment lost 0 bases and the V segment lost 8 bases, leaving 5 bases of the junction unmatched. CDR3 region: CASDPGLADQETQYF. CDR3 in DNA: TGTGCCAGCGATCCGGGACTAGCGGACCAAGAGACCCAGTACTTC.

This sequence joins TRBV29-1 and TRBJ2-5; D remains ambiguous. Germline lookup yields CDR1 SQVTM and CDR2 ANQGSEA. V was shortened by 4 bases and J by 0 bases, with 9 bases between the two germline ends. The CDR3 consists of 13 residues. The CDR3 nucleotides are TGCAGCGTTGCCGGGCCAAACCAAGAGACCCAGTACTTC. This sequence encodes CSVAGPNQETQYF.

The chain has TRBV20-1 and TRBJ2-2, with D perhaps matching TRBD2 (5 bases). Germline values: CDR1 DFQATT, CDR2 SNEGSKA (reference sequence). With 3 bases removed from V and 6 bases from J, the gap between germline ends came to 8 bases. The length of the CDR3 is 12 residues. This chain's CDR3 is CSASAGSGELFF. The CDR3 coding sequence is TGCAGTGCTAGCGCGGGTTCCGGGGAGCTGTTTTTT.

This sequence joins TRBV14 and TRBJ2-3; D is uncertain. The CDR3 has 13 residues. Trimming shortened V by 3 bases and J by 9 bases, and 13 bases separated the two germline ends. Germline V CDR1 and CDR2: SGHDN, FVKESK. In nucleotides, the CDR3 is TGTGCCAGCAGCCAGGTACTTCACGGGACGCAGTATTTT. It encodes CASSQVLHGTQYF.

The gene calls are TRBV3-1 and TRBJ1-4, with 7 bases identical to TRBD1. V was clipped by 4 bases and J by 8 bases; unmatched bases: 10. The V gene's germline CDR1 is LGHDT and CDR2 YNNKEL (reference sequence). The CDR3 contains 15 residues. The CDR3 sequence is CASSLRQGWKEKLFF. CDR3 sequence (DNA): TGTGCCAGCAGCCTCAGACAGGGTTGGAAAGAAAAACTGTTTTTT.

This clonotype showed up just a few times. The chain is built from TRBV20-1 and TRBJ2-7; the match to TRBD2 covers 11 bases. V trimming: 6 bases; J trimming: 4 bases; junction bases outside the gene matches: 11. Per the germline V gene, CDR1 is DFQATT and CDR2 is SNEGSKA (reference sequence). The CDR3 totals 15 residues. Written as DNA, the CDR3 is TGCAGTGCCAGAAGTACTAGCGGGAGTTCGTACGAGCAGTACTTC. As protein: CSARSTSGSSYEQYF.

This clonotype appeared a single time. The gene calls are TRBV29-1 and TRBJ1-2; D is possibly TRBD1 (5 bases). In germline, CDR1 is SQVTM, CDR2 ANQGSEA. The CDR3 runs to 17 residues. Deletions cut 5 bases from V and 4 bases from J, with 26 bases between. The CDR3 DNA follows: TGCAGCGTTCTGCCAGGGTCTGTTCGGACCCTGGGCTATGGCTACACCTTC. Translated, it gives CSVLPGSVRTLGYGYTF.

The chain recombines TRBV7-9 with TRBJ2-7; D possibly uses TRBD1 or TRBD2 (6 bases each). Between the trimmed V and J ends, which lost 6 bases and 0 bases, there was a span of 15 bases. This CDR3 spans 15 amino acids. The V gene's germline CDR1 is SEHNR and CDR2 FQNEAQ (reference sequence). The DNA for the CDR3 is TGTGCCAGCAGAGGGGGGAGGACAGACTCCTACGAGCAGTACTTC. This sequence encodes CASRGGRTDSYEQYF.

J is TRBJ2-1 and V is TRBV29-1; 9 bases agree with TRBD2. This CDR3 is 15 amino acids long. Germline CDR1 is SQVTM and CDR2 is ANQGSEA. V shed 0 bases, J shed 3 bases, and the junction held 3 bases outside the gene matches. The CDR3 region is CSVEEILAGYNEQFF. In DNA, the CDR3 is TGCAGCGTTGAAGAAATACTAGCGGGCTACAATGAGCAGTTCTTC.

This chain links TRBV11-2 with TRBJ2-5; perhaps TRBD2 as D (6 bases). CDR1 is SGHAT, CDR2 FQNNGV, per germline. The germline V and J ends were trimmed by 3 bases and 5 bases, with 19 bases remaining between them. This CDR3 is built from 16 residues. This CDR3 is CASSLEGTGGGETQYF. DNA of the CDR3: TGTGCCAGCAGCTTGGAAGGGACTGGTGGAGGCGAGACCCAGTACTTC.